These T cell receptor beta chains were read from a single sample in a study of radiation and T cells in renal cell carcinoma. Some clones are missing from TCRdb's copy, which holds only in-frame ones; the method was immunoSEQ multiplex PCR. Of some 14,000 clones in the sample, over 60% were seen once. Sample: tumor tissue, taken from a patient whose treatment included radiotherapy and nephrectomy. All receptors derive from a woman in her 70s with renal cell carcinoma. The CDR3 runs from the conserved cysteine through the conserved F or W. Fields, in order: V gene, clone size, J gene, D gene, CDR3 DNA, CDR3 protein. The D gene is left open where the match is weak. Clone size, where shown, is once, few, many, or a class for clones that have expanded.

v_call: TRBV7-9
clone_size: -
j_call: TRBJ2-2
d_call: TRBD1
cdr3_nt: TGTGCCAGCAGAAGACAGGGGAACACCGGGGAGCTGTTTTTT
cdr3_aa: CASRRQGNTGELFF

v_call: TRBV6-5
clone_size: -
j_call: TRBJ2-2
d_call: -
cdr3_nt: TGTGCCAGCAGCCACAGGGAGGGCGGGGAGCTGTTTTTT
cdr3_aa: CASSHREGGELFF

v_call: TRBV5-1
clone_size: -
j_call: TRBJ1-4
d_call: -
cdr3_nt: TGCGCCAGCAGCTCCTCGGGACGTCAGAATGAAAAACTGTTTTTT
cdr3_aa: CASSSSGRQNEKLFF

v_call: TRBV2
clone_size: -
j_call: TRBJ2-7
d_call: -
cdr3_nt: TGTGCCAGCAGGCGAAACAGGGTCGAGCAGTACTTC
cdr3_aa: CASRRNRVEQYF

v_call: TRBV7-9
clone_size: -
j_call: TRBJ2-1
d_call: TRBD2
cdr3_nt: TGTGCCAGCAGCTTAGCCAGCGGGGGCCCCAATGAGCAGTTCTTC
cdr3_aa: CASSLASGGPNEQFF

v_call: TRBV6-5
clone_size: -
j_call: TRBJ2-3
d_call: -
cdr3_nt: TGTGCCAGCAGCCCCGTGATAGGCACAGATACGCAGTATTTT
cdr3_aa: CASSPVIGTDTQYF

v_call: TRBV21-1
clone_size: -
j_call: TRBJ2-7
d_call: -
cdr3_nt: TGTGCCAGCAGCAAAGGACAGGGGGGCGACGAGCAGTACTTC
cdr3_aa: CASSKGQGGDEQYF

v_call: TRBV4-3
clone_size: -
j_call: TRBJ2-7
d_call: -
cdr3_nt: TGCGCCAGCAGCCAAGGCAACGAGCAGTACTTC
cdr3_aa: CASSQGNEQYF

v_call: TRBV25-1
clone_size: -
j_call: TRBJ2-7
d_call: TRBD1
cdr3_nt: TGTGCCAGCAGTGCCCTGGGGGACAGGTTCACCTACGAGCAGTACTTC
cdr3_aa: CASSALGDRFTYEQYF

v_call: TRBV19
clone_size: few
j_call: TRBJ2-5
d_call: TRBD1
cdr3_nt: TGTGCCAGTCGGGACAGGGGGCGAGGGGAGACCCAGTACTTC
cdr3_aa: CASRDRGRGETQYF

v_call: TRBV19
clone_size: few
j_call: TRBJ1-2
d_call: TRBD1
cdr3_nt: TGTGCCAGTAGTATGGAGACAGGGGGAGGCTCTAACTATGGCTACACCTTC
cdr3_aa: CASSMETGGGSNYGYTF

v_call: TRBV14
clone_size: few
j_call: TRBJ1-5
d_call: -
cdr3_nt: TGTGCCAGCAGCCAAGATATCGGGGTGTCTCAGCGCAATCAGCCCCAGCATTTT
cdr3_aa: CASSQDIGVSQRNQPQHF

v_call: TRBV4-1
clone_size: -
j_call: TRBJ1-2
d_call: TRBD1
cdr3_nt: TGCGCCAGCAGCCCTACTAGGACAGGGGACTATGGCTACACCTTC
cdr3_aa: CASSPTRTGDYGYTF

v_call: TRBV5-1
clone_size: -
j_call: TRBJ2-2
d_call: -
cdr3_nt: TGCGCCAGCAGTCCAAGGGGGGCCACCGGGGAGCTGTTTTTT
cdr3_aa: CASSPRGATGELFF

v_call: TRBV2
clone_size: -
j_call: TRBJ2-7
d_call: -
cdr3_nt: TGTGCCAGCAGTGAAAGGTCGGGCAGGGTCTACGAGCAGTACTTC
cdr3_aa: CASSERSGRVYEQYF

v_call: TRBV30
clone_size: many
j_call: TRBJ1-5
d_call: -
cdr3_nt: TGTGCCTGGACAGAGCATAGCAATCAGCCCCAGCATTTT
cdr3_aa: CAWTEHSNQPQHF

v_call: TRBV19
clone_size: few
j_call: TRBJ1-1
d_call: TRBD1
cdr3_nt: TGTGCCAGTAGCCCCACAGGGGGGACTGAAGCTTTCTTT
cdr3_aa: CASSPTGGTEAFF

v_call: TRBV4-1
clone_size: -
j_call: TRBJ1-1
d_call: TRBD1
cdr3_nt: TGCGCCAGCAGCCCAGAGACAGGGGGTTACACTGAAGCTTTCTTT
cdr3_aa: CASSPETGGYTEAFF

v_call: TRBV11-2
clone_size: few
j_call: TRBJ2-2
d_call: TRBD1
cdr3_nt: TGTGCCAGCAGCTTAGATTGGGACAGAGCGAACACCGGGGAGCTGTTTTTT
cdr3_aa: CASSLDWDRANTGELFF

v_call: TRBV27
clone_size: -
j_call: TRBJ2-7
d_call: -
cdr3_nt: TGTGCCAGCAGTTTACGTGTAGAGTTCTACGAGCAGTACTTC
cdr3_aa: CASSLRVEFYEQYF

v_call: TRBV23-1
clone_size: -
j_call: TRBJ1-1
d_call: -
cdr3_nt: TGCGCCACCTGGGGCTTGGTCGGGATGAACACTGAAGCTTTCTTT
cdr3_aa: CATWGLVGMNTEAFF

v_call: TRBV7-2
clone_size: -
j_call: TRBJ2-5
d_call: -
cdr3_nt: TGTGCCAGCAGCCAATCGAGGGAGACCCAGTACTTC
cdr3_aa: CASSQSRETQYF

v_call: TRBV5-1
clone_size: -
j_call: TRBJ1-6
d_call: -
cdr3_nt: TGCGCCAGCAGCTTGGGGCAGGTCGGTTCACCCCTCCACTTT
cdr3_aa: CASSLGQVGSPLHF

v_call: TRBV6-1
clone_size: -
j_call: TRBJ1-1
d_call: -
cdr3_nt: TGTGCCAGCAGTTTTAACAGGGTCTTGAACACTGAAGCTTTCTTT
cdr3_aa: CASSFNRVLNTEAFF

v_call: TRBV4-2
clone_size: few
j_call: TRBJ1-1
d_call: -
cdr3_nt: TGTGCCAGCAGCCAAGAATCCTATGGGGATAACACTGAAGCTTTCTTT
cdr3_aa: CASSQESYGDNTEAFF

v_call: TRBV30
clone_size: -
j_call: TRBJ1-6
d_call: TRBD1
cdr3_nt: TGTGCCTGGAAACAGGGGTATAATTCACCCCTCCACTTT
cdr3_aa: CAWKQGYNSPLHF

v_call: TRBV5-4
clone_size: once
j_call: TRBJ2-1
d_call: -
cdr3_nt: TGTGCCAGCAGCTTGAGTCAGGGAGTTTTCAATGAGCAGTTCTTC
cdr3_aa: CASSLSQGVFNEQFF

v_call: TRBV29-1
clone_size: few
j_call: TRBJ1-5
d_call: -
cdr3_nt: TGCAGCGTTGGGGGGGGGGAAGGGCCCCAGCATTTT
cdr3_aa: CSVGGGEGPQHF

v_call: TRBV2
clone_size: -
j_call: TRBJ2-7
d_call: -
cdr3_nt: TGTGCCAGCAGTGTGGGGGAGCGGGACGAGCAGTACTTC
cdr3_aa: CASSVGERDEQYF

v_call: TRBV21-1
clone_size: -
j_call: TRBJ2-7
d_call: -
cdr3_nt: TGTGCCAGCAGCTCCAAGTTCTACGAGCAGTACTTC
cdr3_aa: CASSSKFYEQYF

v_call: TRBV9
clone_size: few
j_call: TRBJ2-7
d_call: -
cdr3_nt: TGTGCCAGCAGCGTAGGCGGGACAGTCTCCTACGAGCAGTACTTC
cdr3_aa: CASSVGGTVSYEQYF

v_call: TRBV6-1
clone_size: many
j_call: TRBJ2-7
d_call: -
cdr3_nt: TGTGCCAGCGATAGGGACGCCTACGACGAGCAGTACTTC
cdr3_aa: CASDRDAYDEQYF

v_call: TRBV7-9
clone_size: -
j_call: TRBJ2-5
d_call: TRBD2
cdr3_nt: TGTGCCAGCAGCTCTTCGGACGGGACTAGTAGGGCCCAGTACTTC
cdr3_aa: CASSSSDGTSRAQYF

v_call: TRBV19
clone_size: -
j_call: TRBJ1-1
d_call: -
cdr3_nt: TGTGCCAGTAGTAGCCGGGAGTACCATGTGAACACTGAAGCTTTCTTT
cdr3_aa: CASSSREYHVNTEAFF

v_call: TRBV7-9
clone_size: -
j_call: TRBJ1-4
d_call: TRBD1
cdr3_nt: TGTGCCAGCAGCCCCGGGACAGGGCGTGAAAAACTGTTTTTT
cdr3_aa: CASSPGTGREKLFF

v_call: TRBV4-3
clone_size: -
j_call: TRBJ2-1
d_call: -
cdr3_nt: TGCGCCAGCAGCCAAGACCGAGCACTCAATGAGCAGTTCTTC
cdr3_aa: CASSQDRALNEQFF

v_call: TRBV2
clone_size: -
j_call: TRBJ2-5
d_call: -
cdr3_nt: TGTGCCAGCAGTGGGGCAGGGATGGTGGAGACCCAGTACTTC
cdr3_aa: CASSGAGMVETQYF

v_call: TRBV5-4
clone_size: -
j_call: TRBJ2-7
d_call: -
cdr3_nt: TGTGCCAGCAGCTTCTCCGGGGGCGTCTCCTACGAGCAGTACTTC
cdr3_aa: CASSFSGGVSYEQYF

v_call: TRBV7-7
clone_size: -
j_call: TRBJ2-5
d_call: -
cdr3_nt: TGTGCCAGCTCGGAGGGGGGTGAGACCCAGTACTTC
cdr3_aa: CASSEGGETQYF